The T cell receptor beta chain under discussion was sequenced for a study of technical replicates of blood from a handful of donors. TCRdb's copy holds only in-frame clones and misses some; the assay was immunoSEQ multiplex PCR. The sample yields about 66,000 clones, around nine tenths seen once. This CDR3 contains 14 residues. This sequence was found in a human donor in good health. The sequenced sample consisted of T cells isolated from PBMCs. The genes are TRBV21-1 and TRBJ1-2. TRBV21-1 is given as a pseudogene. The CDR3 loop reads CASSKGGKGYGYTF. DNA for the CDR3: TGTGCCAGCAGCAAAGGCGGGAAGGGGTATGGCTACACCTTC.